Following are 21 T cell receptor beta chains from one sample sequenced in a study of early T cells in non-severe SARS-CoV-2 infection. TCRdb re-called the 5' RACE reads with MiXCR, one entry per CDR3 protein. The data hold fewer than 50,000 distinct CDR3 sequences, with around 6.5% observed a single time. Specimen: whole blood, collected at baseline. These receptors were taken from an adult who was a healthcare worker with PCR-confirmed SARS-CoV-2 infection or an uninfected control (not recorded which).

This clonotype has more than one count but fewer than ten. The chain has TRBV5-1 and TRBJ2-5, with D perhaps TRBD1 or TRBD2 (5 bases each). The germline V gene encodes CDR1 SGHRS and CDR2 YFSETQ. V was shortened by 1 base and J by 5 bases, with 15 bases between the two germline ends. This CDR3 has 15 residues. CDR3 sequence: CASSLSGATIETQYF. The CDR3, as DNA: TGCGCCAGCAGCTTGTCCGGGGCCACCATTGAGACCCAGTACTTC.

This clonotype was recorded a few times. The V and J genes are TRBV20-1 and TRBJ2-7; possibly TRBD1 or TRBD2 for D (5 bases each). Looked up from germline, CDR1 is DFQATT and CDR2 is SNEGSKA (reference sequence). The CDR3 is 13 residues long. With 6 bases removed from V and 5 bases from J, the gap between germline ends came to 17 bases. CDR3 coding DNA: TGCAGTGCCAGACGAGGGGTTGGGGACGAGCAGTACTTC. Protein sequence: CSARRGVGDEQYF.

The gene calls are TRBV20-1 and TRBJ2-1; TRBD2 is a possible D gene (5 bases). V was shortened by 0 bases and J by 0 bases, with 12 bases between the two germline ends. Germline V gene sequence: CDR1 DFQATT, CDR2 SNEGSKA (reference sequence). The CDR3 is 16 residues long. The CDR3 nucleotides read TGCAGTGCTAGAGAGGTAGCGCTTAGCTCCTACAATGAGCAGTTCTTC. Its translation: CSAREVALSSYNEQFF.

J is TRBJ1-2 and V is TRBV20-1, with TRBD1 matching over 8 bases. Germline values: CDR1 DFQATT, CDR2 SNEGSKA (reference sequence). V dropped 0 bases and J dropped 4; count of bases not matched to a gene: 7. The CDR3 has 15 residues. The CDR3 region is CSARDRQGAVYGYTF. Here the CDR3 DNA reads TGCAGTGCTAGAGATCGCCAGGGGGCGGTCTATGGCTACACCTTC.

This clonotype was counted ten times or more. The chain carries TRBV12-3 or TRBV12-4 and TRBJ1-2, with 8 bases aligning to TRBD1. V shed 7 bases and J 6 bases; nucleotides not matched to a gene: 7. The CDR3 totals 13 residues. CDR3 protein: CASTRGTGDGYTF. The CDR3 DNA sequence: TGTGCCAGCACCCGGGGGACAGGCGATGGCTACACCTTC.

The chain employs TRBV12-3 or TRBV12-4 and TRBJ2-7; the match to TRBD2 covers 10 bases. V lost 7 bases, J lost 5 bases, and 8 bases stayed unmatched. The CDR3 covers 14 residues. The CDR3 protein is CASNERGGSDEQYF. CDR3 DNA: TGTGCCAGCAACGAGCGGGGGGGCTCGGACGAGCAGTACTTC.

This clonotype was seen repeatedly, ten times or more. V gene TRBV6-2 or TRBV6-3 combines with J gene TRBJ1-1; D uncertain. The germline V gene encodes CDR1 MNHEY and CDR2 SVGEGT. This CDR3 has 16 amino acids. The V end was cut by 3 bases, the J end by 4 bases, with 18 bases between. CDR3 amino acids: CASSYLIGGSGTEAFF. The CDR3 DNA reads as TGTGCCAGCAGTTATCTGATTGGCGGGAGTGGCACTGAAGCTTTCTTT.

CDR3 amino acids: CASSRLPPRTGTSKGETQYF. CDR3 DNA sequence: TGTGCCAGCAGCCGTCTACCCCCCCGTACCGGGACTAGTAAAGGAGAGACCCAGTACTTC. The gene calls are TRBV5-8 and TRBJ2-5; 8 nucleotides agree with TRBD2. The CDR3 totals 20 residues. Trimming at V came to 4 bases and at J to 4 bases, leaving 24 bases not matched to a gene. The germline V gene encodes CDR1 SGHTS and CDR2 YDEGEE.

This clonotype was recorded many times. V gene TRBV2 combines with J gene TRBJ2-4; D gene ambiguous. Trimming left V 2 bases short and J 1 base short, with 12 bases between. Germline CDR1 is SNHLY and CDR2 is FYNNEI. The CDR3 contains 16 residues. CDR3 loop: CASSESELGAKNIQYF. CDR3 coding DNA: TGTGCCAGCAGTGAAAGCGAACTGGGGGCCAAAAACATTCAGTACTTC.

This clonotype was recorded many times. V and J are TRBV20-1 and TRBJ2-4; possibly TRBD1 or TRBD2 for D (5 bases each). The CDR3 extends over 16 amino acids. CDR1 is DFQATT, CDR2 SNEGSKA, per germline (reference sequence). V was trimmed by 6 bases and J by 0 bases, leaving 18 bases between them. CDR3 residues: CSADRDLAIAKNIQYF. Here the CDR3 DNA reads TGCAGTGCCGACAGAGACCTAGCTATAGCCAAAAACATTCAGTACTTC.

This clonotype came up once. This sequence may be a read error, since a much larger clone differs from it by one base. J is TRBJ2-3 and V is TRBV7-8, with 8 bases aligning to TRBD2. V gave up 5 bases and J gave up 6 bases; unmatched junction bases: 10. The CDR3 sequence is 15 residues long. Germline CDR1 SGHVS, CDR2 FQNEAQ. The CDR3 DNA follows: TGTGCCAGCAGCGCCACTAGCGGATCCCTGGATACGCAGTATTTT. Translated: CASSATSGSLDTQYF.

The rearrangement joins TRBV6-6 to TRBJ2-7, with D possibly called TRBD1 or TRBD2 (5 bases each). The germline gives CDR1 MNHNY, CDR2 SVGAGI (reference sequence). This CDR3 is built from 14 residues. The germline V and J ends were trimmed by 0 bases and 6 bases, with 12 bases remaining between them. CDR3 in amino acids: CASSYSGESGEQYF. The CDR3 coding sequence is TGTGCCAGCAGTTACTCGGGGGAATCGGGCGAGCAGTACTTC.

This clonotype was counted ten times or more. CDR3: CASSLGQTDSTDTQYF. DNA of the CDR3: TGTGCCAGCAGTTTAGGACAGACGGATAGCACAGATACGCAGTATTTT. The genes are TRBV6-6 and TRBJ2-3; D perhaps matches TRBD1 (6 bases). Germline V gene data show CDR1 as MNHNY and CDR2 as SVGAGI (reference sequence). The CDR3 runs 16 residues. V was shortened by 4 bases and J by 0 bases, with 14 bases between the two germline ends.

This clonotype was seen many times. The chain links TRBV9 to TRBJ2-5, with 8 bases that match TRBD2. The V gene end was trimmed by 1 base and the J gene end by 5 bases; junction bases not matched to a gene: 13. Per the germline V gene, CDR1 is SGDLS and CDR2 is YYNGEE. This CDR3 has 17 amino acids. The CDR3 is CASSVFRGGHSTETQYF. Here the CDR3 DNA reads TGTGCCAGCAGCGTATTTCGCGGGGGGCATTCGACGGAGACCCAGTACTTC. Based on the CDR3 plus reference TRBV9 and TRBJ2-5, the full variable domain is DSGVTQTPKHLITATGQRVTLRCSPRSGDLSVYWYQQSLDQGLQFLIQYYNGEERAKGNILERFSAQQFPDLHSELNLSSLELGDSALYFCASSVFRGGHSTETQYFGPGTRLLVL.

Notes on this clonotype: Being one base from a much bigger clone, this may be a read error. CDR3 residues: CASSHDGWRAGADYEQYF. The DNA for the CDR3 is TGTGCCAGCAGCCACGATGGTTGGAGAGCGGGAGCGGACTACGAGCAGTACTTC. The genes are TRBV6-2 or TRBV6-3 and TRBJ2-7; 8 nucleotides align to TRBD2. Germline values: CDR1 MNHEY, CDR2 SVGEGT. After removal of 6 bases from V and 3 bases from J, the junction contained 19 bases not matched to a gene. The CDR3 spans 18 residues.

This clonotype came up many times. V is TRBV7-2 and J is TRBJ1-2; D not resolved. The germline V gene has CDR1 SGHTA and CDR2 FQGNSA. Trimming left V 5 bases short and J 6 bases short, with 16 bases between. This CDR3 has 14 amino acids. The CDR3 is CASSPYQEADGYTF. CDR3 DNA: TGTGCCAGCAGCCCCTACCAGGAGGCGGATGGCTACACCTTC. The full variable domain, in which reference TRBV7-2 and TRBJ1-2 provide the parts outside the CDR3, is GAGVSQSPSNKVTEKGKDVELRCDPISGHTALYWYRQSLGQGLEFLIYFQGNSAPDKSGLPSDRFSAERTGGSVSTLTIQRTQQEDSAVYLCASSPYQEADGYTFGSGTRLTVV.

This chain's CDR3 is CASSLSAGPEKLFF. The CDR3 DNA reads TGTGCCAGCAGTTTATCCGCAGGGCCCGAAAAACTGTTTTTT. The chain couples TRBV27 to TRBJ1-4; possible D gene TRBD1, 5 bases. Trimming stripped 0 bases from V and 8 bases from J, with 10 bases between. Germline loops: CDR1 MNHEY, CDR2 SMNVEV (reference sequence). The CDR3 is 14 residues long.

The rearrangement links TRBV20-1 to TRBJ2-3, with D perhaps matching TRBD2 (5 bases). Germline assignment: CDR1 DFQATT and CDR2 SNEGSKA (reference sequence). V shed 6 bases and J shed 1 base, with 17 bases lying between them. The CDR3 consists of 15 residues. CDR3 bases: TGCAGTGCCCAGGAGTTAGCGAAGGGCACAGATACGCAGTATTTT. It specifies CSAQELAKGTDTQYF.

This clonotype has ten or more counts. The chain carries TRBV24-1 and TRBJ2-7, with 7 bases fitting TRBD1. This CDR3 comprises 13 residues. V shed 5 bases, J shed 5 bases, and the junction held 5 bases outside the gene matches. The germline V gene has CDR1 KGHDR and CDR2 SFDVKD. The CDR3 DNA sequence: TGTGCCACCAGTGGCCTTCAGGGGGACGAGCAGTACTTC. Its translation: CATSGLQGDEQYF.

This clonotype showed up many times. This chain uses TRBV20-1 with TRBJ1-5, with a possible D match to TRBD1 (6 bases). Germline V gene data show CDR1 as DFQATT and CDR2 as SNEGSKA (reference sequence). With 5 bases removed from V and 6 bases from J, the gap between germline ends came to 11 bases. This CDR3 is 12 amino acids long. CDR3 amino acids: CSAGRGAQPQHF. The CDR3 bases are TGCAGTGCTGGGCGGGGGGCTCAGCCCCAGCATTTT.

The chain combines TRBV9 with TRBJ1-2; D is unresolved. The CDR3 is 12 residues long. V was clipped by 3 bases and J by 8 bases, with 11 bases between them. Germline loops: CDR1 SGDLS, CDR2 YYNGEE. The DNA for the CDR3 is TGTGCCAGCAGCGCCCCTCCCTGGGGCTACACCTTC. It specifies CASSAPPWGYTF.